The clone carrying this T cell receptor (beta chain) appeared a few times. The V end lost 1 base, the J end lost 6 bases, and 7 bases lay between the germline ends. This CDR3 is 12 amino acids long. Germline V lookup: CDR1 MNHNS, CDR2 SASEGT. A J-beta primer mix and a sample-barcoded 5' primer were used in a second PCR of about 7 to 12 cycles. TCRdb reprocessed the 5' RACE reads via MiXCR and lists one record per CDR3 protein. Counted here are under 2 million distinct CDR3 sequences, roughly 32% occurring once; the ten biggest clones make up 11%. This specimen belongs to a study of blood T cells in healthy people across ages.

This TCR was recovered from a young woman in good health. The sample was blood. J is TRBJ2-7 and V is TRBV6-1; a weak D match, TRBD2 (5 bases). The CDR3 region has the DNA TGTGCCAGCAGTGAAGAGAGGGCCGAGCAGTACTTC. Translating gives CASSEERAEQYF.